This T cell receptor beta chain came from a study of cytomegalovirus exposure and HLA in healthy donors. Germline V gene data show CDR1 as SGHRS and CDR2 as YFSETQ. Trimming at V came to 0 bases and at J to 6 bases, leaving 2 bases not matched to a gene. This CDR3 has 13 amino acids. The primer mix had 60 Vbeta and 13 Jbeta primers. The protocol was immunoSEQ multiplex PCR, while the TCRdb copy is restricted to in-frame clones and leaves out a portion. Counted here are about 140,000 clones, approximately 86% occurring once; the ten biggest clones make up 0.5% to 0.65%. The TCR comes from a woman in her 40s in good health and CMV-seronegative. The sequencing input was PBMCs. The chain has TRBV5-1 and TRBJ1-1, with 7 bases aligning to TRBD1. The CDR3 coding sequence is TGCGCCAGCAGCTTGGGAGACAGGGCTGAAGCTTTCTTT. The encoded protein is CASSLGDRAEAFF.